This T cell receptor (beta chain) was found in a study of CD8 T cells in ankylosing spondylitis. Study results and limitations: Among TCR beta sequences, a motif of eight highly homologous variants appeared characteristic of ankylosing spondylitis blood.

The CDR3 runs to 15 residues. Per germline, CDR1 MGHRA and CDR2 YSYEKL. Trimming took 1 base from V and 6 from J, leaving 13 bases between them. Quantitative 5'-RACE with molecular barcodes was used to make the TCR beta libraries. TCRdb re-called the 5' RACE reads with MiXCR, one entry per CDR3 protein. Among 150,000 to 250,000 distinct CDR3 sequences listed, about 13% were seen once. Points on this clonotype: Its antigen is not identified.

This chain connects TRBV4-1 to TRBJ1-5; unclear D gene. The source material was blood, either unsorted or a sorted T cell fraction (not recorded which). This receptor was identified in a male donor with ankylosing spondylitis or in good health (not recorded which). The CDR3 region is CASSQGGEPGQPQHF. DNA for the CDR3: TGCGCCAGCAGCCAAGGTGGCGAGCCAGGTCAGCCCCAGCATTTT.